The entry below describes one TCR beta chain. What it binds is not known. Clones were read by immunoSEQ multiplex PCR, and TCRdb kept only the in-frame ones, dropping some. The data hold around 260,000 clones, with about 90% observed a single time. The data stem from a study of cytomegalovirus exposure and HLA in healthy donors. Study as a whole: A subsequent analysis reported that the roughly 120 validation repertoires were produced on the same platform that had also been used for the 600 to 700 first-cohort repertoires.

Study-level results: It was reported that the classifier diagnosed cytomegalovirus status with high specificity and sensitivity in both the original and validation cohorts. According to the study, some 160 TCR beta chains were cytomegalovirus-associated.

CDR1 and CDR2 from the germline V gene are MNHEY and SMNVEV (reference sequence). The ends were cut back, 0 bases at V and 0 bases at J, with 15 bases in the middle. This CDR3 comprises 17 residues. These donors were members of the roughly 130-subject validation cohort, a group separate from the roughly 670-subject first cohort. The clonotype was recovered from a woman aged 25 to 39 in good health and CMV-seronegative. The chain is built from TRBV27 and TRBJ2-7; D is unresolved. The sample was PBMCs. In DNA form, the CDR3 reads TGTGCCAGCAGTTTATCGTGGGCCTTTGATGTCTCCTACGAGCAGTACTTC. It codes for CASSLSWAFDVSYEQYF.